Below are 6 T cell receptor beta chains sequenced from a single sample in a study of low-dose radiotherapy and immunotherapy resistance in tumors. Time point noted: before trial treatment. Alpha- and beta-chain coverage of first-strand cDNA came from TRAV- and TRBV-specific primers. The TCRs were subjected to amplification over 20 PCR cycles employing a constant-region primer in conjunction with a V-primer adapter. TCRdb called the reads again in MiXCR, with one record for every CDR3 protein. Among 70,000 to 90,000 distinct CDR3 sequences, 15% to 20% were seen once, and the ten largest hold roughly 3%. The sequencing used PBMCs, collected before treatment. The receptors come from a male donor with prostate cancer.

This clonotype has a count of ten or more. The chain uses TRBV14 and TRBJ2-2; TRBD2 agrees at 8 bases. This CDR3 is built from 17 residues. Losses at the gene ends were 4 bases for V and 4 bases for J; bases not matched to a gene: 11. The germline gives CDR1 SGHDN, CDR2 FVKESK. The CDR3 loop reads CASSLDGGALATGELFF. CDR3 sequence (DNA): TGTGCCAGCAGCCTCGACGGGGGGGCCTTAGCCACCGGGGAGCTGTTTTTT.

Only a few counts were recorded for this clonotype. The chain has TRBV6-2 or TRBV6-3 and TRBJ2-1; D ambiguous. The germline gives CDR1 MNHEY, CDR2 SVGEGT. CDR3 length equals 11 residues. Between the trimmed V and J ends, which lost 6 bases and 12 bases, there was a span of 12 bases. CDR3 sequence (DNA): TGTGCCAGCAGCCGAGCTCACGGGCAGTTCTTC. It codes for CASSRAHGQFF.

In its sample, this clonotype was seen many times. The V and J genes are TRBV27 and TRBJ2-3, with D unclear. Germline V gene lookup returns CDR1 MNHEY and CDR2 SMNVEV (reference sequence). CDR3 length: 15 amino acids. Deletions cut 7 bases from V and 7 bases from J, with 21 bases between. The CDR3 bases are TGTGCCAGCACACATGAAGGGCTTGATTTGAATACGCAGTATTTT. Its protein is CASTHEGLDLNTQYF.

This clonotype was counted at least ten times. The chain is built from TRBV25-1 and TRBJ1-4; tentatively, D is TRBD1 (5 bases). From germline, CDR1 is MGHDK and CDR2 SYGVNS. Trimming removed 4 bases at V and 0 bases at J, with 15 bases between. The CDR3 is 17 amino acids. The CDR3 sequence: CASSVLGTRSTNEKLFF. CDR3 in DNA: TGTGCCAGCAGTGTATTGGGGACCCGGTCAACTAATGAAAAACTGTTTTTT.

A note on this clonotype: The likely explanation is a read error, given a far larger clone one base away. The chain recombines TRBV18 with TRBJ2-7, with 15 bases matching TRBD2. Trimming at V came to 2 bases and at J to 7 bases, leaving 21 bases not matched to a gene. Germline V gene data show CDR1 as KGHSH and CDR2 as LQKENI. This CDR3 has 21 residues. CDR3 sequence (DNA): TGTGCCAGCTCACCAACAATTATGGCCGGGACTAGCGGGGGGACTTACAATGAGCAGTACTTC. Translated, it gives CASSPTIMAGTSGGTYNEQYF.

This clonotype was detected many times. The CDR3 protein is CASSLDREGEKLFF. DNA of the CDR3: TGCGCCAGCAGCTTGGATCGAGAGGGTGAAAAACTGTTTTTT. V usage is TRBV5-1 and J usage is TRBJ1-4; unclear D gene. The CDR3 totals 14 residues. Trimming left V 0 bases short and J 7 bases short, with 10 bases between. In germline, CDR1 is SGHRS, CDR2 YFSETQ.